This T cell receptor beta chain came from a study of blood T cell repertoires in COVID-19. The wider study: Sources were T cells, B-cell-depleted T cells, or PBMCs; the material itself was cDNA or gDNA.

V lost 2 bases and J lost 2, with 7 bases in between. Germline V gives CDR1 GTSNPN, CDR2 SVGIG (reference sequence). This CDR3 is 13 amino acids long. Original methodology: Quantification of nucleated cells was approximated via reference gene primer amplification. TCRdb keeps only in-frame clones here, not all; method: immunoSEQ multiplex PCR. V and J calls plus clone size are reproduced from that table; the DNA served to infer D and trimming. Of around 190,000 clones listed, about 82% are singletons. The chain uses TRBV30 and TRBJ1-5, with a possible D match to TRBD1 (6 bases). The sample consisted of PBMCs or T cells enriched from blood (not recorded which). The sequence came from a man aged 40-55 years with acute COVID-19. CDR3 residues: CAWSHRGNQPQHF. CDR3 nucleotide sequence: TGTGCCTGGAGTCACAGGGGCAATCAGCCCCAGCATTTT.